The next 31 T cell receptor beta chains were all read from a single sample in a study of T cell repertoires in cytomegalovirus infection. TCRdb called the reads again in MiXCR, with one record for every CDR3 protein. Here the sample spans around 70,000 distinct CDR3 sequences, more than 3% being singletons. The sample consisted of PBMCs. All receptors come from a human donor in good health (CMV status not recorded). Some clones in this sample may be carry-over from other donors' samples.

This clonotype was observed many times. The V call is TRBV11-3, the J call TRBJ2-5; perhaps TRBD1 as D (5 bases). Germline loops: CDR1 SGHNT, CDR2 YENEEA. The CDR3 length is 16 residues. The V and J ends lost 1 base and 5 bases respectively, with 17 bases between them. In DNA, the CDR3 is TGTGCCAGCAGCTTAGCCTCGCGGACCAAGGGGGAGACCCAGTACTTC. Encoded protein: CASSLASRTKGETQYF.

In its sample, this clonotype was seen once. Being one base from a much bigger clone, this may be a read error. The J gene is TRBJ1-5, the V gene TRBV12-3 or TRBV12-4, with D perhaps matching TRBD1 (6 bases). The CDR3 runs 13 residues. The CDR3 protein is CVSSRRGGTPQHF. CDR3 nucleotides: TGTGTCAGCAGCCGCAGGGGAGGAACGCCCCAGCATTTT.

This clonotype was recorded a few times. The DNA of the CDR3 is TGCGCCAGCAGCCAAGCGGACGGACGAAAAGAGACCCAGTACTTC. It encodes CASSQADGRKETQYF. This chain uses TRBV4-3 with TRBJ2-5; D is unresolved. V was pared by 1 base and J by 3 bases, with 12 bases between. The germline V gene has CDR1 LGHNA and CDR2 YSLEER. The CDR3 spans 15 residues.

There are many counts of this clonotype. The rearrangement uses TRBV7-3 and TRBJ1-5; weak D call: TRBD1 (6 bases). Germline V CDR1 and CDR2: SGHTA, FQGTGA. The length of the CDR3 is 18 residues. The V end lost 5 bases, the J end lost 0 bases, and 20 bases lay between the germline ends. For the CDR3, the DNA is TGTGCCAGCAGCCGTAAACGGGACAACCGTAATAGCAATCAGCCCCAGCATTTT. This gives the protein CASSRKRDNRNSNQPQHF.

The chain is built from TRBV5-6 and TRBJ2-3; TRBD2 matches at 10 bases. Trimming at V came to 2 bases and at J to 4 bases, leaving 7 bases not matched to a gene. Germline V gives CDR1 SGHDT, CDR2 YYEEEE. The CDR3 is 16 amino acids. The CDR3 sequence is CASSFLGLAEPDTQYF. In DNA, the CDR3 is TGTGCCAGCAGCTTTCTCGGACTAGCGGAGCCAGATACGCAGTATTTT.

This clonotype was recorded many times. The CDR3 here is CASSLGIGGLDQPQHF. CDR3 nucleotide sequence: TGTGCCAGCAGCTTAGGGATCGGGGGGCTGGATCAGCCCCAGCATTTT. The rearrangement joins TRBV7-2 to TRBJ1-5; possible D gene TRBD1, 6 bases. The CDR3 has 16 amino acids. The V end lost 1 base, the J end lost 5 bases, and 15 bases lay between the germline ends. Germline CDR1 reads SGHTA; CDR2 reads FQGNSA. The variable domain in full, completed from reference TRBV7-2 and TRBJ1-5, reads GAGVSQSPSNKVTEKGKDVELRCDPISGHTALYWYRQSLGQGLEFLIYFQGNSAPDKSGLPSDRFSAERTGGSVSTLTIQRTQQEDSAVYLCASSLGIGGLDQPQHFGDGTRLSIL.

The sample holds many counts of this clonotype. CDR3 sequence: CASSTNENTEAFF. The DNA for the CDR3 is TGTGCCAGCAGTACCAATGAGAACACTGAAGCTTTCTTT. The gene calls are TRBV6-5 and TRBJ1-1; D is unresolved. Trimming took off 5 bases at V and 1 base at J, with 8 bases between the two ends. Germline V gene sequence: CDR1 MNHEY, CDR2 SVGAGI. This CDR3 is 13 amino acids long.

This clonotype has ten or more counts. The V call is TRBV29-1, the J call TRBJ2-7, with D unclear. The CDR3 is made up of 12 amino acids. CDR1 is SQVTM and CDR2 is ANQGSEA in the germline V gene. V was shortened by 4 bases and J by 0 bases, with 7 bases between the two germline ends. CDR3 DNA: TGCAGCGTTGGTTACCGCTCCTACGAGCAGTACTTC. Its translation is CSVGYRSYEQYF.

This clonotype occurred many times. The V gene is TRBV19, the J gene TRBJ1-1; 7 bases are shared with TRBD1. The CDR3 loop spans 14 amino acids. Germline trimming cut 5 bases from V and 0 bases from J; bases unmatched to any gene: 3. Germline loops: CDR1 LNHDA, CDR2 SQIVND (reference sequence). CDR3: CASSRDRLNTEAFF. The CDR3 region has the DNA TGTGCCAGTAGTCGGGACAGATTGAACACTGAAGCTTTCTTT.

This clonotype was seen ten or more times. This chain links TRBV19 with TRBJ1-2; the D is unclear. Germline lookup yields CDR1 LNHDA and CDR2 SQIVND (reference sequence). V lost 4 bases and J 0 bases, leaving 6 bases between the germline ends. The CDR3 has 13 residues. CDR3 coding DNA: TGTGCCAGTAGTAAAACAGCTAACTATGGCTACACCTTC. Translation: CASSKTANYGYTF. Variable domain in full (rest from reference TRBV19 and TRBJ1-2): DGGITQSPKYLFRKEGQNVTLSCEQNLNHDAMYWYRQDPGQGLRLIYYSQIVNDFQKGDIAEGYSVSREKKESFPLTVTSAQKNPTAFYLCASSKTANYGYTFGSGTRLTVV.

This clonotype was found many times. The rearrangement links TRBV12-3 or TRBV12-4 to TRBJ1-2, with 9 bases matching TRBD1. V was clipped by 2 bases and J by 8 bases; unmatched bases: 9. This CDR3 is 15 amino acids long. CDR3 in DNA: TGTGCCAGCAGTTTATGGGACAGGGCGATGGGCGGCTACACCTTC. Residues: CASSLWDRAMGGYTF.

As concerns this clonotype: With a much larger clone just one base away, this may be a read error. The chain employs TRBV7-2 and TRBJ2-7; TRBD2 matches 9 bases. The CDR3 loop spans 16 amino acids. The germline gives CDR1 SGHTA, CDR2 FQGNSA. CDR3: CASSLVPGLASYEQCF. The CDR3 DNA follows: TGTGCCAGCAGCTTAGTCCCGGGACTAGCTTCCTACGAGCAGTGCTTC.

This clonotype has at least ten counts. The V and J genes are TRBV7-2 and TRBJ2-5; D not certain. CDR1 is SGHTA and CDR2 is FQGNSA in the germline V gene. Trimming removed 3 bases from V and 6 bases from J, with 14 bases in between. The length of the CDR3 is 14 residues. CDR3 protein: CASSLGAQAKTQYF. In DNA, the CDR3 is TGTGCCAGCAGCTTGGGCGCACAAGCAAAGACCCAGTACTTC.

Many counts were recorded for this clonotype. The chain links TRBV7-9 to TRBJ1-6, with D unresolved. V lost 5 bases to trimming and J lost 7 bases, with 9 bases between them. This CDR3 has 13 amino acids. The V gene's germline CDR1 is SEHNR and CDR2 FQNEAQ (reference sequence). CDR3 residues: CASSLTNNSPLHF. The CDR3 DNA reads TGTGCCAGCAGCCTAACAAACAATTCACCCCTCCACTTT.

This clonotype was seen ten or more times. The V and J genes are TRBV7-6 and TRBJ2-7; D unclear. Looked up from germline, CDR1 is SGHVS and CDR2 is FNYEAQ. This CDR3 spans 14 amino acids. V dropped 2 bases and J dropped 1 base, with 9 bases sitting between them. The CDR3 sequence: CASSLSLGSYEQYF. CDR3 nucleotide sequence: TGTGCCAGCAGCTTAAGTCTCGGGTCCTACGAGCAGTACTTC.

Many counts were recorded for this clonotype. This rearrangement joins TRBV20-1 to TRBJ2-7; 7 bases agree with TRBD2. V was clipped by 1 base and J by 2 bases; unmatched bases: 8. This CDR3 has 15 amino acids. Germline loops: CDR1 DFQATT, CDR2 SNEGSKA (reference sequence). The CDR3 region has the DNA TGCAGTGCTAGAGGGGCAGCGGGGCGAACCTACGAGCAGTACTTC. It yields the protein CSARGAAGRTYEQYF.

This clonotype was seen at least ten times. The chain combines TRBV7-2 with TRBJ1-2; D possibly corresponds to TRBD1 (6 bases). Trimming shortened V by 1 base and J by 4 bases, and 16 bases separated the two germline ends. The CDR3 runs to 16 residues. CDR1 is SGHTA and CDR2 is FQGNSA in the germline V gene. This CDR3 reads CASSLGRGRFGYGYTF. The CDR3 region has the DNA TGTGCCAGCAGCTTAGGCAGGGGTCGGTTTGGCTATGGCTACACCTTC.

This chain connects TRBV19 to TRBJ1-3; 11 nucleotides match TRBD1. V was clipped by 3 bases and J by 4 bases; unmatched bases: 5. The CDR3 is 16 amino acids. Germline V lookup: CDR1 LNHDA, CDR2 SQIVND (reference sequence). DNA of the CDR3: TGTGCCAGTAGTATGCTGGGACAGGGGGAAGGAAACACCATATATTTT. The encoded protein is CASSMLGQGEGNTIYF.

This clonotype appeared many times. V gene TRBV27 combines with J gene TRBJ2-2; 8 nucleotides align to TRBD1. Germline V CDR1 and CDR2: MNHEY, SMNVEV (reference sequence). The CDR3 totals 16 residues. Trimming at V came to 6 bases and at J to 0 bases, leaving 6 bases not matched to a gene. The CDR3 here is CASRGDRRTNTGELFF. CDR3 coding DNA: TGTGCCAGCAGGGGGGACAGGCGAACGAACACCGGGGAGCTGTTTTTT.

At least ten counts were recorded for this clonotype. CDR3 nucleotide sequence: TGTGCCAGCAGTTACTCAGGCCTAGACGTCTCCTACGAGCAGTACTTC. Encoded protein: CASSYSGLDVSYEQYF. The chain combines TRBV6-2 or TRBV6-3 with TRBJ2-7; D is ambiguous. Per germline, CDR1 MNHEY and CDR2 SVGEGT. With 0 bases removed from V and 0 bases from J, the gap between germline ends came to 12 bases. This CDR3 is built from 16 residues.

The table lists this clonotype with many counts. The CDR3 nucleotides are TGTGCCAGCAGCATGGGGGGTCAGCCCCAGCATTTT. Amino acids: CASSMGGQPQHF. The V and J genes are TRBV7-2 and TRBJ1-5; tentatively, D is TRBD1 (5 bases). The CDR3 extends over 12 amino acids. Trimming pared 5 bases from V and 6 bases from J, leaving 8 bases between. In germline, CDR1 is SGHTA, CDR2 FQGNSA.

This clonotype came up many times. The chain couples TRBV4-1 to TRBJ2-7; 10 nucleotides line up with TRBD1. The germline V gene encodes CDR1 MGHRA and CDR2 YSYEKL. CDR3 size: 15 residues. The junction had 7 bases not matched to a gene; V was cut back by 4 bases and J by 4 bases. CDR3 amino acids: CASSRYSGQGYEQYF. The CDR3 DNA reads as TGCGCCAGCAGCCGTTACTCGGGACAGGGGTACGAGCAGTACTTC.

This clonotype was seen at least ten times. This chain links TRBV6-2 or TRBV6-3 with TRBJ2-7; D perhaps matches TRBD2 (6 bases). The CDR3 has 19 residues. V was pared by 0 bases and J by 0 bases, with 21 bases between. CDR1 MNHEY and CDR2 SVGEGT come from the germline V gene. Here the CDR3 reads CASSYSPGEVGLTSYEQYF. The CDR3 bases are TGTGCCAGCAGTTACTCTCCGGGGGAGGTCGGACTTACCTCCTACGAGCAGTACTTC.

This clonotype was counted at least ten times. This sequence joins TRBV7-2 and TRBJ2-7, with 7 bases that match TRBD2. The CDR3 is 16 residues long. The V gene's germline CDR1 is SGHTA and CDR2 FQGNSA. V trimming: 5 bases; J trimming: 6 bases; junction bases outside the gene matches: 16. In nucleotides, the CDR3 is TGTGCCAGCAGCGGGCAGGGACTAACTGCGCTGGGCGAGCAGTACTTC. This gives the protein CASSGQGLTALGEQYF.

This clonotype was found once. Being one base from a much bigger clone, this may be a read error. The J gene is TRBJ2-6, the V gene TRBV28; the D gene could be TRBD1 or TRBD2 (5 bases each). Trimming left V 8 bases short and J 4 bases short, with 18 bases between. Germline V CDR1 and CDR2: MDHEN, SYDVKM. The CDR3 has 16 amino acids. CDR3 amino acids: CASGPPRGAGANVLTF. The CDR3 coding sequence is TGTGCCAGCGGTCCTCCCCGAGGGGCCGGGGCCAACGTCCTGACTTTC.

This rearrangement joins TRBV6-2 or TRBV6-3 to TRBJ2-1; TRBD2 matches 11 bases. There are 15 residues in the CDR3. Germline-derived CDR1 and CDR2 are MNHEY and SVGEGT. With V trimmed by 7 bases and J by 9 bases, 11 bases remained unmatched. The CDR3 sequence: CASTPRTSGFVEQFF. As DNA, the CDR3 is TGTGCCAGCACCCCACGGACTAGCGGGTTCGTTGAGCAGTTCTTC.

This clonotype came up many times. The DNA for the CDR3 is TGTGCCAGCAGTTCTTTTTATCGGACAAATTACGAGCAGTACTTC. This translates into CASSSFYRTNYEQYF. This rearrangement joins TRBV12-3 or TRBV12-4 to TRBJ2-7; possibly TRBD1 for D (5 bases). The V end was cut by 4 bases, the J end by 4 bases, with 17 bases between. The CDR3 consists of 15 residues.

Ten or more counts support this clonotype. The V call is TRBV7-3, the J call TRBJ2-3; no firm D call. Germline CDR1 is SGHTA and CDR2 is FQGTGA. There are 15 residues in the CDR3. V lost 5 bases, J lost 2 bases, and 14 bases lay in between. CDR3 bases: TGTGCCAGCAGCACCCTAACTCCAGCCACAGATACGCAGTATTTT. Residues: CASSTLTPATDTQYF.

This clonotype was picked up many times. This sequence joins TRBV7-2 and TRBJ1-2; no firm D call. The germline gives CDR1 SGHTA, CDR2 FQGNSA. CDR3 length: 13 residues. Trimming stripped 3 bases from V and 4 bases from J, with 9 bases between. CDR3 sequence: CASSLNGFYGYTF. CDR3 nucleotide sequence: TGTGCCAGCAGCTTGAACGGCTTCTATGGCTACACCTTC.

The table lists this clonotype with many counts. CDR3 region: CASSSSPLLSGVGYTF. CDR3 bases: TGTGCCAGCAGCTCCTCACCCCTACTATCGGGGGTCGGCTACACCTTC. This chain connects TRBV7-2 to TRBJ1-2; a weak D match, TRBD1 (5 bases). The CDR3 length is 16 residues. The ends were cut back, 4 bases at V and 8 bases at J, with 23 bases in the middle. In germline, CDR1 is SGHTA, CDR2 FQGNSA. Complete variable domain (other parts from reference TRBV7-2 and TRBJ1-2): GAGVSQSPSNKVTEKGKDVELRCDPISGHTALYWYRQSLGQGLEFLIYFQGNSAPDKSGLPSDRFSAERTGGSVSTLTIQRTQQEDSAVYLCASSSSPLLSGVGYTFGSGTRLTVV.

This clonotype was seen many times. V usage is TRBV6-5 and J usage is TRBJ2-7; 8 nucleotides match TRBD2. Losses at the gene ends were 6 bases for V and 2 bases for J; bases not matched to a gene: 12. CDR3 length: 16 amino acids. Germline V gene data show CDR1 as MNHEY and CDR2 as SVGAGI. The CDR3: CASRITSGGATYEQYF. CDR3 nucleotides: TGTGCCAGCAGGATTACATCCGGGGGGGCCACCTACGAGCAGTACTTC.